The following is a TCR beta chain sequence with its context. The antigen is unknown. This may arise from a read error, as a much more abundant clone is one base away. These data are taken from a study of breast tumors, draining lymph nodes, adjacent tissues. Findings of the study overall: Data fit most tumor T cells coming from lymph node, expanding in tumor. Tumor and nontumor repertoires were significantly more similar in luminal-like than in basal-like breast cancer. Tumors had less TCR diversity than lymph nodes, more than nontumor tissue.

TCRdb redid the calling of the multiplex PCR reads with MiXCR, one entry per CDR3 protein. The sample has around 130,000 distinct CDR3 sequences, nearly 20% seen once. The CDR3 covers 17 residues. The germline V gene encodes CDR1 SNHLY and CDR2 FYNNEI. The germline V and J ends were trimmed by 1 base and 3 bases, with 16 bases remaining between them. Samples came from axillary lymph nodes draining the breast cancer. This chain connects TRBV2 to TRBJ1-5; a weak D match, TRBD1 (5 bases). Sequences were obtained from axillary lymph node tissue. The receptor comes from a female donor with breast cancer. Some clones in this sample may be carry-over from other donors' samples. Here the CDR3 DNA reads TGTGCCAGCAGTGAAGGGGGGGTAGAAGTTCCCAATCAGCCCCAGCATTTT. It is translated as CASSEGGVEVPNQPQHF.